What follows describes a single T cell receptor beta chain. This specimen belongs to a study of shared clonotypes between healthy human individuals. The CDR3 totals 11 residues. Germline-derived CDR1 and CDR2 are SQVTM and ANQGSEA. Trimming took 6 bases from V and 10 from J, leaving 13 bases between them. CD45RA+ naive and CD45RA-negative memory subsets were separated from CD4+ cells. Using immunoSEQ multiplex PCR, the repertoire was profiled, and TCRdb retains in-frame clones only, with some absent. The sample holds roughly 1.4 million clones, 98% seen once. The TCR originated in a man aged 30-40 years in good health. The sample comprised naive CD4+ T cells sorted from blood. Subset denoted: CD45RA+ positively selected. This sequence joins TRBV29-1 and TRBJ2-1; tentative D call: TRBD1 (6 bases). CDR3 bases: TGCAGCGTGTCAGGGGTCGGGGAGCAGTTCTTC. Its translation is CSVSGVGEQFF.